This T cell receptor (beta chain) was identified in a study of T-cell reconstitution after alpha-beta-depleted transplantation in children. This CDR3 region has 12 residues. The germline CDR1 and CDR2 sequences are MNHEY and SVGAGI. Trimming pared 6 bases from V and 4 bases from J, leaving 10 bases between. This clonotype was observed at least ten times. Researchers prepared the TCRbeta library using unique molecular identifiers, the study reports. Each CDR3 protein is one row after TCRdb ran MiXCR on the PCR reads. Counted here are tens of thousands of distinct CDR3 sequences, 7.3% occurring once; the ten biggest clones make up over 2.5%.

This chain uses TRBV6-5 with TRBJ2-7, with D unresolved. This receptor was taken from a human donor who donated a stem cell graft to a child with acute lymphoblastic leukemia. Sequences were derived from PBMCs from the stem cell graft donor, sampled from the stem cell graft. The CDR3 coding sequence is TGTGCCAGCAGGTCGGAAGGATACGAGCAGTACTTC. Amino acids: CASRSEGYEQYF.